These T cell receptor beta chains were read from a single sample in a study of immune characterization of retroperitoneal liposarcoma. TCRdb reanalysed the PCR reads using MiXCR and keeps one entry per CDR3 protein. This sample has about 11,000 distinct CDR3 sequences, with approximately 22% found just once. The specimen sequenced was blood. The receptor source for this set is a female donor with retroperitoneal liposarcoma. Both conserved end residues are part of each CDR3. D genes are given only for firm matches. Not every row has a clone size; where given, it reads once, few, many or a size class.

D gene	V gene	J gene	clone size	CDR3 protein	CDR3 DNA
TRBD1	TRBV7-8	TRBJ2-5	NA	CASSQIGTAQETQYF	TGTGCCAGCAGCCAAATCGGGACAGCGCAAGAGACCCAGTACTTC
NA	TRBV6-1	TRBJ2-5	many	CASSYSGLQETQYF	TGTGCCAGCAGTTATAGCGGATTACAAGAGACCCAGTACTTC
TRBD1	TRBV11-3	TRBJ2-3	many	CASSPRQGATDTQYF	TGTGCCAGCAGCCCCAGACAGGGGGCAACAGATACGCAGTATTTT
NA	TRBV10-3	TRBJ2-3	medium-sized	CAISETGGETNHTDTQYF	TGTGCCATCAGTGAAACTGGTGGGGAAACGAACCACACAGATACGCAGTATTTT
TRBD2	TRBV5-3	TRBJ2-3	NA	CARSLGGRAGTNTQYF	TGTGCCAGAAGCTTGGGCGGGAGAGCGGGAACCAATACGCAGTATTTT
TRBD2	TRBV14	TRBJ2-1	NA	CASSQERLAALNEQFF	TGTGCCAGCAGCCAAGAGAGACTAGCGGCTCTCAATGAGCAGTTCTTC
NA	TRBV6-1	TRBJ2-2	medium-sized	CASLQPWSPAGELFF	TGTGCCAGCCTACAGCCCTGGTCTCCCGCCGGGGAGCTGTTTTTT
NA	TRBV6-1	TRBJ2-1	many	CASSLPCEQFF	TGTGCCAGCAGCCTCCCATGTGAGCAGTTCTTC
NA	TRBV7-2	TRBJ1-4	NA	CASSLNQGSEKLFF	TGTGCCAGCAGCTTAAACCAGGGCTCGGAAAAACTGTTTTTT
TRBD2	TRBV4-1	TRBJ2-3	NA	CASNQRENTDTQYF	TGTGCCAGCAACCAGCGGGAAAACACAGATACGCAGTATTTT
TRBD1	TRBV6-1	TRBJ2-7	few	CASSPIRTGLYEQYF	TGTGCCAGCAGCCCAATAAGGACAGGCCTCTACGAGCAGTACTTC
NA	TRBV6-1	TRBJ1-5	NA	CASSEGSTGNQPQHF	TGTGCCAGCAGTGAAGGCTCAACAGGCAATCAGCCCCAGCATTTT
NA	TRBV6-1	TRBJ2-1	medium-sized	CASREESLGYNEQFF	TGTGCCAGCAGGGAAGAATCCCTGGGGTACAATGAGCAGTTCTTC
NA	TRBV6-5	TRBJ2-1	medium-sized	CASSYSASLNEQFF	TGTGCCAGCAGTTACTCCGCTAGCCTAAATGAGCAGTTCTTC
TRBD1	TRBV11-3	TRBJ2-7	NA	CASSLGFGRGHEQYF	TGTGCCAGCAGCTTAGGATTCGGCAGGGGGCACGAGCAGTACTTC
NA	TRBV6-1	TRBJ1-2	NA	CASSEPRGNYGYTF	TGTGCCAGCAGTGAACCTCGGGGTAACTATGGCTACACCTTC
NA	TRBV19	TRBJ2-1	once	CASSDDSGGKYNEQFF	TGTGCCAGTAGTGACGATAGCGGAGGAAAGTACAATGAGCAGTTCTTC
TRBD2	TRBV12-3/TRBV12-4	TRBJ2-7	many	CASSPLAGASYEQYF	TGTGCCAGCAGTCCCTTAGCGGGGGCGTCCTACGAGCAGTACTTC
TRBD2	TRBV11-1	TRBJ2-1	medium-sized	CASSPIGAGLAGRWSYNEQFF	TGTGCCAGCAGCCCAATAGGGGCGGGACTAGCGGGACGTTGGTCCTACAATGAGCAGTTCTTC
TRBD2	TRBV10-2	TRBJ2-5	medium-sized	CASSDVRGSLETQYF	TGCGCCAGCAGTGATGTCCGCGGGAGTCTAGAGACCCAGTACTTC
TRBD2	TRBV7-2	TRBJ2-1	few	CASSIGLAGGNEQFF	TGTGCCAGCAGCATAGGACTAGCGGGGGGTAATGAGCAGTTCTTC
NA	TRBV6-6	TRBJ2-1	medium-sized	CASSYRRTGAPQFF	TGTGCCAGCAGTTACCGACGCACGGGGGCGCCCCAGTTCTTC
NA	TRBV6-1	TRBJ2-1	medium-sized	CASSMDYLNNEQFF	TGTGCCAGCAGTATGGACTACCTCAACAATGAGCAGTTCTTC
NA	TRBV12-3/TRBV12-4	TRBJ2-1	few	CASSLGGRGVNGEQFF	TGTGCCAGCAGTTTAGGGGGCAGGGGGGTTAACGGTGAGCAGTTCTTC
TRBD1	TRBV11-2	TRBJ1-1	NA	CASSLDIQGTEAFF	TGTGCCAGCAGCTTAGATATACAGGGGACTGAAGCTTTCTTT
NA	TRBV27	TRBJ1-2	medium-sized	CASSPLRADGYTF	TGTGCCAGCAGTCCCCTGAGGGCTGATGGCTACACCTTC
NA	TRBV6-1	TRBJ1-5	few	CASSPDLGQGNQPQHF	TGTGCCAGCAGTCCCGACCTTGGGCAGGGCAATCAGCCCCAGCATTTT
TRBD1	TRBV6-1	TRBJ2-3	few	CASGKTSRGSGDTQYF	TGTGCCAGCGGGAAAACCTCCAGGGGGTCAGGAGATACGCAGTATTTT
NA	TRBV10-1	TRBJ2-5	many	CASTFKGTRWAAEETQYF	TGCGCCAGCACTTTCAAGGGGACACGGTGGGCAGCCGAAGAGACCCAGTACTTC
NA	TRBV10-3	TRBJ1-2	few	CAIQVPNYGYTF	TGTGCCATACAGGTACCCAACTATGGCTACACCTTC
TRBD1	TRBV11-3	TRBJ2-2	few	CASSSRQGFYTGELFF	TGTGCCAGCAGCTCCAGACAGGGGTTCTACACCGGGGAGCTGTTTTTT
NA	TRBV12-3/TRBV12-4	TRBJ2-3	many	CATQGSTDTQYF	TGTGCCACCCAGGGTAGCACAGATACGCAGTATTTT
NA	TRBV6-1	TRBJ2-7	medium-sized	CASSEALGQPTYEQYF	TGTGCCAGCAGTGAAGCCCTCGGACAGCCGACATACGAGCAGTACTTC
TRBD1	TRBV7-2	TRBJ2-1	NA	CASSLQGVSYNEQFF	TGTGCCAGCAGCTTACAGGGGGTTTCCTACAATGAGCAGTTCTTC
NA	TRBV7-8	TRBJ2-7	few	CASSLISHSSYEQYF	TGTGCCAGCAGCTTAATTAGTCATAGCTCCTACGAGCAGTACTTC
NA	TRBV25-1	TRBJ1-1	many	CASSEYLETEAFF	TGTGCCAGCAGTGAATATCTGGAAACTGAAGCTTTCTTT
TRBD2	TRBV5-6	TRBJ2-1	NA	CASSLGTSGTQPEFF	TGTGCCAGCAGCTTGGGTACTAGCGGGACCCAACCTGAGTTCTTC
TRBD2	TRBV15	TRBJ2-5	few	CATSRKSTGTSVETQYF	TGTGCCACCAGCCGAAAATCGACCGGGACTAGCGTTGAGACCCAGTACTTC
NA	TRBV27	TRBJ2-3	few	CASSLSGLPSTDTQYF	TGTGCCAGCAGTTTATCTGGACTACCGAGCACAGATACGCAGTATTTT
NA	TRBV4-1	TRBJ2-5	NA	CASSQPRFGGETQYF	TGCGCCAGCAGCCAGCCAAGGTTCGGGGGAGAGACCCAGTACTTC
TRBD2	TRBV4-1	TRBJ2-2	many	CASSQGGLAGPSLNTGELFF	TGCGCCAGCAGCCAAGGGGGACTAGCGGGGCCTTCCCTCAACACCGGGGAGCTGTTTTTT
NA	TRBV12-3/TRBV12-4	TRBJ2-3	many	CASTPQTDTQYF	TGTGCCAGCACCCCCCAAACAGATACGCAGTATTTT
TRBD1	TRBV12-3/TRBV12-4	TRBJ1-5	few	CASSLTGDQPQHF	TGTGCCAGCAGTTTAACAGGGGATCAGCCCCAGCATTTT
NA	TRBV6-4	TRBJ2-2	few	CASSGTPGTGELFF	TGTGCCAGCAGCGGGACTCCGGGAACCGGGGAGCTGTTTTTT
NA	TRBV11-2	TRBJ2-5	NA	CASSLGPGGRYQETQYF	TGTGCCAGCAGCTTAGGTCCCGGGGGCAGGTACCAAGAGACCCAGTACTTC
NA	TRBV11-1	TRBJ2-1	NA	CASSLAGPAYEQFF	TGTGCCAGCAGCTTAGCGGGACCCGCCTACGAGCAGTTCTTC
NA	TRBV7-3	TRBJ2-3	medium-sized	CASSAGQRTDTQYF	TGTGCCAGCAGCGCGGGACAGCGCACAGATACGCAGTATTTT
TRBD1	TRBV25-1	TRBJ2-7	NA	CASSEPNRGTHEQYF	TGTGCCAGCAGTGAACCCAACAGGGGGACCCACGAGCAGTACTTC
TRBD2	TRBV4-1	TRBJ2-7	few	CASSQVGTSGRVLYF	TGCGCCAGCAGCCAAGTCGGGACTAGCGGAAGGGTATTGTACTTC
TRBD2	TRBV12-3/TRBV12-4	TRBJ2-1	NA	CASSLAGVGNEQFF	TGTGCCAGCAGTCTAGCGGGAGTAGGTAATGAGCAGTTCTTC